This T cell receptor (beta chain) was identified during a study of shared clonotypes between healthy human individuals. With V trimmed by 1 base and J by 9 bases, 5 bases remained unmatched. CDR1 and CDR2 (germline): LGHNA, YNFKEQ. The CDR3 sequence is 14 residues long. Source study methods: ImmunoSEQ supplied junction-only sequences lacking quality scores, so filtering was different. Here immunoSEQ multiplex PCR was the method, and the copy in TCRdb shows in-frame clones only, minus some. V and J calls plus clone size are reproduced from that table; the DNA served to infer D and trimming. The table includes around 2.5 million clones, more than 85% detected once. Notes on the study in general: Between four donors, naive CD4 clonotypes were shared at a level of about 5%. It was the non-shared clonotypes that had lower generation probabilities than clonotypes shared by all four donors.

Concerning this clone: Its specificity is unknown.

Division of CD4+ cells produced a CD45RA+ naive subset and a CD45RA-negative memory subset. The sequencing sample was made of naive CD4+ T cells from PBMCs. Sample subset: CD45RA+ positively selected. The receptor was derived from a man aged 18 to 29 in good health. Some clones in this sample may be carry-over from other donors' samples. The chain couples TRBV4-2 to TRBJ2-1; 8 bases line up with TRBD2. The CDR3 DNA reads TGTGCCAGCAGCCAAGGGCGGGAGGTAGCTGAGCAGTTCTTC. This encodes CASSQGREVAEQFF.